Shown below are 29 T cell receptor beta chains from a single sample sequenced in a study of cytomegalovirus exposure and HLA in healthy donors. Researchers ran the PCR with 60 Vbeta and 13 Jbeta primers. Assay used: immunoSEQ multiplex PCR; TCRdb lists only in-frame clones, some missing. In the table there are about 150,000 clones, roughly three quarters of which are singletons. The sample comprised PBMCs. Receptors were obtained from a human donor in good health.

The chain has TRBV10-2 and TRBJ2-7, with 7 bases lining up with TRBD1. V shed 4 bases and J 6 bases; nucleotides not matched to a gene: 12. The CDR3 totals 15 residues. Germline CDR1 is WSHSY and CDR2 is SAAADI. CDR3 DNA sequence: TGCGCCAGCAGTGGGCACGGGACAGCCGGCCGCGAGCAGTACTTC. Protein sequence: CASSGHGTAGREQYF.

Notes on this clone: Other nucleotide sequences in the sample specify the same CDR3. This rearrangement joins TRBV7-9 to TRBJ2-5; unclear D gene. The V and J ends lost 4 bases and 2 bases respectively, with 2 bases between them. Germline V gene lookup returns CDR1 SEHNR and CDR2 FQNEAQ (reference sequence). The CDR3 covers 11 residues. The CDR3 loop reads CASSSQETQYF. The DNA for the CDR3 is TGTGCCAGCAGCTCACAAGAGACCCAGTACTTC.

This clone has just a few counts. The genes are TRBV29-1 and TRBJ2-5; D gene uncertain. The V gene lost 3 bases and the J gene lost 1 base, with 9 bases spanning the gap. The germline gives CDR1 SQVTM, CDR2 ANQGSEA. The CDR3 has 13 amino acids. CDR3 region: CSVESRLQETQYF. In DNA form, the CDR3 reads TGCAGCGTTGAGTCCCGTCTCCAAGAGACCCAGTACTTC. Complete variable domain (other parts from reference TRBV29-1 and TRBJ2-5): SAVISQKPSRDICQRGTSLTIQCQVDSQVTMMFWYRQQPGQSLTLIATANQGSEATYESGFVIDKFPISRPNLTFSTLTVSNMSPEDSSIYLCSVESRLQETQYFGPGTRLLVL.

The gene calls are TRBV10-3 and TRBJ1-1, with D uncertain. Germline CDR1 ENHRY, CDR2 SYGVKD. V was trimmed by 2 bases and J by 0 bases, leaving 7 bases between them. The CDR3 consists of 14 residues. CDR3: CAISERQMNTEAFF. As DNA, the CDR3 is TGTGCCATCAGTGAGCGTCAGATGAACACTGAAGCTTTCTTT.

V and J are TRBV19 and TRBJ2-1, with 8 bases identical to TRBD2. After removal of 1 base from V and 6 bases from J, the junction contained 5 bases not matched to a gene. The CDR3 covers 15 residues. The germline V gene encodes CDR1 LNHDA and CDR2 SQIVND (reference sequence). The CDR3 DNA is TGTGCCAGTAGTATAGGGGGCGGGGGGCCCAATGAGCAGTTCTTC. It is translated as CASSIGGGGPNEQFF.

The CDR3 here is CASSIGGADTEAFF. The DNA of the CDR3 is TGTGCCAGTAGTATTGGGGGGGCCGACACTGAAGCTTTCTTT. The rearrangement links TRBV19 to TRBJ1-1; TRBD1 is a possible D gene (6 bases). Between the trimmed V and J ends, which lost 3 bases and 3 bases, there was a span of 11 bases. The length of the CDR3 is 14 residues. CDR1 and CDR2 from the germline V gene are LNHDA and SQIVND (reference sequence).

This CDR3 is CASLAGHYEQYF. The DNA of the CDR3 is TGTGCCAGCTTAGCGGGCCACTACGAGCAGTACTTC. This chain joins TRBV6-1 and TRBJ2-7; the match to TRBD2 covers 7 bases. Germline V CDR1 and CDR2: MNHNS, SASEGT. V shed 8 bases and J 3 bases; nucleotides not matched to a gene: 4. The CDR3 loop spans 12 amino acids.

CDR3 region: CASRSRSTPNQPQHF. CDR3 coding DNA: TGTGCCAGCAGGTCCAGATCCACCCCTAATCAGCCCCAGCATTTT. The chain carries TRBV6-5 and TRBJ1-5; D uncertain. V was shortened by 6 bases and J by 4 bases, with 16 bases between the two germline ends. This CDR3 is 15 amino acids long. From germline, CDR1 is MNHEY and CDR2 SVGAGI.

CDR3: CASRQGANTDTQYF. In DNA, the CDR3 is TGTGCCAGCAGACAGGGGGCTAACACAGATACGCAGTATTTT. The chain employs TRBV27 and TRBJ2-3; TRBD1 matches at 9 bases. The CDR3 has 14 residues. V shed 6 bases, J shed 2 bases, and the junction held 3 bases outside the gene matches. Germline CDR1 reads MNHEY; CDR2 reads SMNVEV (reference sequence).

The chain uses TRBV30 and TRBJ1-4; D is unclear. Deletions cut 3 bases from V and 5 bases from J, with 10 bases between. CDR1 is GTSNPN and CDR2 is SVGIG in the germline V gene (reference sequence). The CDR3 runs 13 residues. DNA of the CDR3: TGTGCCTGGAGCGGGGTGGCGAATGAAAAACTGTTTTTT. The encoded protein is CAWSGVANEKLFF.

The chain uses TRBV6-4 and TRBJ2-2; 8 bases are shared with TRBD1. This CDR3 is built from 15 residues. Germline assignment: CDR1 MRHNA and CDR2 SNTAGT. The V and J ends lost 6 bases and 5 bases, in that order; junction bases with no gene match: 8. CDR3 coding DNA: TGTGCCAGCAGCCCGGGACAGGCCGAAACCGGGGAGCTGTTTTTT. Its translation: CASSPGQAETGELFF.

The rearrangement uses TRBV7-8 and TRBJ2-3, with D perhaps matching TRBD2 (6 bases). Trimming removed 0 bases at V and 1 base at J, with 11 bases between. The CDR3 sequence is 16 residues long. CDR1 and CDR2 (germline): SGHVS, FQNEAQ. CDR3 residues: CASSLASASGTDTQYF. The DNA for the CDR3 is TGTGCCAGCAGCTTAGCATCGGCTAGCGGCACAGATACGCAGTATTTT. The whole variable domain, filled in from reference TRBV7-8 and TRBJ2-3, reads GAGVSQSPRYKVAKRGQDVALRCDPISGHVSLFWYQQALGQGPEFLTYFQNEAQLDKSGLPSDRFFAERPEGSVSTLKIQRTQQEDSAVYLCASSLASASGTDTQYFGPGTRLTVL.

This clone appeared once. The rearrangement joins TRBV28 to TRBJ1-1; D is unresolved. There are 12 residues in the CDR3. In germline, CDR1 is MDHEN, CDR2 SYDVKM. V was shortened by 6 bases and J by 3 bases, with 8 bases between the two germline ends. The CDR3 region has the DNA TGTGCCAGCAGCCTCGAGCACACTGAAGCTTTCTTT. The encoded protein is CASSLEHTEAFF.

This rearrangement joins TRBV19 to TRBJ2-1; the match to TRBD2 covers 8 bases. Trimming took 8 bases from V and 8 from J; bases not matched to a gene: 11. The CDR3 consists of 14 residues. Germline CDR1 is LNHDA and CDR2 is SQIVND (reference sequence). The CDR3: CASEIFYGRDEQFF. The CDR3 nucleotides read TGTGCCAGTGAGATTTTTTACGGGAGGGATGAGCAGTTCTTC.

J is TRBJ1-1 and V is TRBV5-1; 8 bases map to TRBD1. Germline CDR1 SGHRS, CDR2 YFSETQ. CDR3 length equals 16 residues. V dropped 0 bases and J dropped 0; count of bases not matched to a gene: 4. The DNA of the CDR3 is TGCGCCAGCAGCTTGGTGTCAGGGGGCCTGAACACTGAAGCTTTCTTT. It is translated as CASSLVSGGLNTEAFF.

The V and J genes are TRBV28 and TRBJ1-1, with a weak D call TRBD1 (5 bases). Germline V lookup: CDR1 MDHEN, CDR2 SYDVKM. CDR3 size: 13 residues. Trimming removed 6 bases from V and 3 bases from J, with 11 bases in between. CDR3 amino acids: CASSQVRDTEAFF. For the CDR3, the DNA is TGTGCCAGCAGCCAAGTCAGGGACACTGAAGCTTTCTTT.

In DNA form, the CDR3 reads TGTGCCATCAGTGAGGGAGACTCCTACGAGCAGTACTTC. As protein: CAISEGDSYEQYF. The chain uses TRBV10-3 and TRBJ2-7; D is uncertain. The CDR3 runs 13 residues. The V gene lost 2 bases and the J gene lost 0 bases, with 5 bases spanning the gap. Germline V gene lookup returns CDR1 ENHRY and CDR2 SYGVKD.

V is TRBV7-9 and J is TRBJ1-2; no reliable D call. Germline CDR1 SEHNR, CDR2 FQNEAQ (reference sequence). V lost 2 bases and J lost 2, with 9 bases in between. The CDR3 has 14 amino acids. CDR3 protein: CASSLLSRNYGYTF. CDR3 in DNA: TGTGCCAGCAGCTTACTCTCCAGAAACTATGGCTACACCTTC.

The V call is TRBV11-1, the J call TRBJ2-3; 8 bases agree with TRBD2. Per the germline V gene, CDR1 is SGHAT and CDR2 is FQDESV (reference sequence). Trimming removed 5 bases from V and 6 bases from J; junction bases left unmatched: 10. The CDR3 sequence is 15 residues long. CDR3 loop: CASSQMRGAVDTQYF. DNA of the CDR3: TGTGCCAGCAGCCAGATGCGGGGGGCGGTGGATACGCAGTATTTT.

This clone came up once. The chain employs TRBV30 and TRBJ1-5; D unresolved. V lost 0 bases and J lost 7, with 7 bases in between. This CDR3 has 12 residues. The germline gives CDR1 GTSNPN, CDR2 SVGIG (reference sequence). For the CDR3, the DNA is TGTGCCTGGAGTGTATACAGACAGCCCCAGCATTTT. Its translation: CAWSVYRQPQHF.

The V and J genes are TRBV13 and TRBJ2-4, with 8 positions matching TRBD1. The length of the CDR3 is 16 residues. V was clipped by 5 bases and J by 0 bases; unmatched bases: 6. Looked up from germline, CDR1 is PRHDT and CDR2 is FYEKMQ (reference sequence). CDR3 in amino acids: CASSAEQGAAKNIQYF. Here the CDR3 DNA reads TGTGCCAGCAGCGCGGAGCAGGGGGCAGCCAAAAACATTCAGTACTTC.

The genes are TRBV6-5 and TRBJ1-5, with 10 bases identical to TRBD1. The CDR3 is 14 residues long. CDR1 and CDR2 from the germline V gene are MNHEY and SVGAGI. V lost 6 bases, J lost 5 bases, and 4 bases stayed unmatched. CDR3: CASRPGQGHQPQHF. The CDR3 DNA reads TGTGCCAGCAGACCGGGACAGGGGCATCAGCCCCAGCATTTT.

The chain combines TRBV25-1 with TRBJ1-1; no firm D call. The CDR3 sequence is 13 residues long. V lost 5 bases, J lost 2 bases, and 9 bases lay in between. Germline values: CDR1 MGHDK, CDR2 SYGVNS. The CDR3 region is CASSNLRNTEAFF. CDR3 bases: TGTGCCAGCAGTAACCTAAGAAACACTGAAGCTTTCTTT.

CDR3 loop: CASSVQGAPGTEAFF. The CDR3 DNA reads TGTGCCAGCAGCGTTCAGGGGGCGCCTGGGACTGAAGCTTTCTTT. The chain joins TRBV9 to TRBJ1-1, with 8 bases that match TRBD1. Germline assignment: CDR1 SGDLS and CDR2 YYNGEE. With 2 bases clipped from V and 5 bases from J, the junction kept 8 bases outside the gene matches. The CDR3 totals 15 residues.

This clone has more than one count but fewer than ten. The V gene is TRBV4-2, the J gene TRBJ1-2; 8 bases map to TRBD1. CDR1 and CDR2 from the germline V gene are LGHNA and YNFKEQ. This CDR3 has 13 amino acids. V dropped 3 bases and J dropped 6; count of bases not matched to a gene: 3. CDR3 in amino acids: CASSHGQGDGYTF. The CDR3, as DNA: TGTGCCAGCAGCCATGGACAGGGAGATGGCTACACCTTC.

The genes are TRBV6-6 and TRBJ1-1; D might be TRBD1 (5 bases). The germline gives CDR1 MNHNY, CDR2 SVGAGI (reference sequence). V lost 10 bases and J 6 bases, leaving 12 bases between the germline ends. CDR3 length: 11 residues. The CDR3 nucleotides read TGTGCCACCAGCGTGGGGCCTGAAGCTTTCTTT. It is translated as CATSVGPEAFF.

This chain uses TRBV11-2 with TRBJ1-1; 9 bases fit TRBD1. Trimming removed 4 bases from V and 1 base from J; junction bases left unmatched: 4. CDR1 is SGHAT, CDR2 FQNNGV, per germline. This CDR3 is built from 15 residues. CDR3 sequence: CASSSGQGWNTEAFF. CDR3 nucleotides: TGTGCCAGCAGCTCGGGACAGGGATGGAACACTGAAGCTTTCTTT.

V usage is TRBV5-8 and J usage is TRBJ2-4, with 8 bases lining up with TRBD1. Germline V gene lookup returns CDR1 SGHTS and CDR2 YDEGEE. V dropped 3 bases and J dropped 0; count of bases not matched to a gene: 8. The CDR3 has 17 residues. The DNA for the CDR3 is TGTGCCAGCAGCTCGAAAGACAGGGGACTAGCCAAAAACATTCAGTACTTC. Protein product: CASSSKDRGLAKNIQYF.

The genes are TRBV30 and TRBJ1-5; D call uncertain. The ends were cut back, 7 bases at V and 2 bases at J, with 9 bases in the middle. Germline V gives CDR1 GTSNPN, CDR2 SVGIG (reference sequence). The CDR3 covers 12 residues. CDR3 residues: CAFEEGNQPQHF. The CDR3 DNA is TGTGCCTTCGAGGAGGGCAATCAGCCCCAGCATTTT.